This T cell receptor (beta chain) was sequenced during a study of regulatory T cells in long-lasting Graves disease. General study results and limits: Sharing of public clonotypes was greater in persistent patients (roughly 2,900) than in new patients (around 880). TRBV28, TRBJ1-2 and TRBJ2-5 emerged as the favored segments in persistent disease.

Libraries of TCR beta came from iRepertoire HTBI primers plus Arm-PCR of CDR3 regions. One entry per CDR3 protein, called by TCRdb with MiXCR from the multiplex PCR reads. The sample includes about 460,000 distinct CDR3 sequences, under 25% seen only once; the top ten take around 13%. As to time point: persistent/refractory GD, antithyroid drugs over 5 years with positive TRAb. Scientists built the TCR library using RNA that was extracted from PBMCs. This CDR3 has 17 residues. The V end lost 3 bases, the J end lost 0 bases, and 15 bases lay between the germline ends. The germline V gene has CDR1 MGHRA and CDR2 YSYEKL. About this clonotype itself: Antigen unknown.

The starting material was peripheral blood mononuclear cells (PBMCs), obtained when the disease was refractory, from a patient treated with antithyroid drugs. The source is a female donor with Graves disease. The V call is TRBV4-1, the J call TRBJ1-5; D gene uncertain. The CDR3 sequence: CASSQIRAGYSNQPQHF. CDR3 DNA sequence: TGCGCCAGCAGCCAGATAAGGGCGGGATATAGCAATCAGCCCCAGCATTTT.